One sample yielded the 23 T cell receptor beta chains listed below, sequenced in a study of T cells in pancreatic ductal adenocarcinoma. Selected pancreatic ductal adenocarcinoma patients had undergone surgery without neoadjuvant therapy. Using immunoSEQ multiplex PCR, the repertoire was profiled, and TCRdb retains in-frame clones only, with some absent. The repertoire holds under 30,000 clones, with just over 90% as singletons. The specimen was PBMCs. Receptors were obtained from a human donor with pancreatic ductal adenocarcinoma.

This chain uses TRBV6-6 with TRBJ1-1, with no clear D. The germline gives CDR1 MNHNY, CDR2 SVGAGI (reference sequence). The CDR3 covers 15 residues. Between the trimmed V and J ends, which lost 2 bases and 0 bases, there was a span of 10 bases. Written as DNA, the CDR3 is TGTGCCAGCAGTTACCTCCCACTAATGAACACTGAAGCTTTCTTT. Translated, it gives CASSYLPLMNTEAFF.

For this clone: The DNA is omitted, as the CDR3 cannot be located on it reliably, and the CDR3 follows TCRdb's listing. The genes are TRBV12-2 and TRBJ2-6. TRBV12-2 is designated a pseudogene. The CDR3 numbers 16 amino acids, ends counted. This CDR3 is CASRFRVATGANVLTF.

In DNA, the CDR3 is TGTGCCAGCAGCGTCACAGGGGGCGAGCGGTACAATGAGCAGTTCTTC. Protein sequence: CASSVTGGERYNEQFF. The chain combines TRBV9 with TRBJ2-1, with TRBD1 matching 9 bases. The CDR3 covers 16 residues. Germline trimming cut 2 bases from V and 4 bases from J; bases unmatched to any gene: 7. Germline values: CDR1 SGDLS, CDR2 YYNGEE.

Here the CDR3 DNA reads TGTGCCAGCAGTGACTGGGACACTGAAGCTTTCTTT. Its translation: CASSDWDTEAFF. This rearrangement joins TRBV6-1 to TRBJ1-1; D remains ambiguous. The CDR3 is 12 residues long. Germline CDR1 and CDR2: MNHNS and SASEGT. The V end lost 3 bases, the J end lost 3 bases, and 5 bases lay between the germline ends.

The genes are TRBV6-1 and TRBJ2-1, with D maybe TRBD2 (5 bases). The CDR3 length is 13 residues. Germline V gene lookup returns CDR1 MNHNS and CDR2 SASEGT. V was clipped by 1 base and J by 10 bases, with 11 bases between them. The CDR3 is CASSEVKLVEQFF. The DNA of the CDR3 is TGTGCCAGCAGTGAAGTTAAACTAGTCGAGCAGTTCTTC.

This chain joins TRBV27 and TRBJ2-5; TRBD2 might be the D (9 bases). V lost 0 bases and J lost 1, with 27 bases in between. CDR1 MNHEY and CDR2 SMNVEV come from the germline V gene (reference sequence). The CDR3 extends over 21 amino acids. CDR3 in amino acids: CASSLSPGGSLGSGSQETQYF. In nucleotides, the CDR3 is TGTGCCAGCAGTTTATCGCCAGGGGGCTCGTTGGGTAGCGGGAGCCAAGAGACCCAGTACTTC.

This chain joins TRBV7-3 and TRBJ2-1, with 7 positions matching TRBD2. CDR3 length: 17 amino acids. Germline CDR1 and CDR2: SGHTA and FQGTGA. The V gene end was trimmed by 7 bases and the J gene end by 7 bases; junction bases not matched to a gene: 19. The CDR3 loop reads CASTTNGGTHSRNEQFF. CDR3 bases: TGTGCCAGCACCACTAACGGGGGGACTCACTCGAGAAATGAGCAGTTCTTC.

This chain connects TRBV6-1 to TRBJ2-5, with D unresolved. The CDR3 loop spans 17 amino acids. V lost 1 base and J 2 bases, leaving 17 bases between the germline ends. Germline loops: CDR1 MNHNS, CDR2 SASEGT. Here the CDR3 DNA reads TGTGCCAGCAGTGAAGAGAGCCTCGGGCGGAGTCAAGAGACCCAGTACTTC. It codes for CASSEESLGRSQETQYF.

This clone was found a few times. DNA of the CDR3: TGTGCCAGCAGTTCGCGGTATGGGGGTTCACCCCTCCACTTT. Translated, it gives CASSSRYGGSPLHF. The chain has TRBV27 and TRBJ1-6, with D possibly matching TRBD1 (5 bases). Germline V gene data show CDR1 as MNHEY and CDR2 as SMNVEV (reference sequence). V gave up 4 bases and J gave up 9 bases, with 13 bases separating them. The CDR3 sequence is 14 residues long.

A single count supports this clone. This chain connects TRBV7-8 to TRBJ2-5; TRBD1 or TRBD2 may be the D gene (5 bases each). There are 18 residues in the CDR3. Germline CDR1 SGHVS, CDR2 FQNEAQ. Trimming left V 3 bases short and J 5 bases short, with 25 bases between. CDR3 in amino acids: CASSFEGVGPLRRETQYF. The CDR3 DNA reads TGTGCCAGCAGCTTCGAAGGGGTGGGGCCTCTTCGGAGGGAGACCCAGTACTTC.

The V and J genes are TRBV6-1 and TRBJ2-1, with 8 bases lining up with TRBD1. This CDR3 spans 14 amino acids. The V and J ends lost 5 bases and 7 bases, in that order; junction bases with no gene match: 7. The germline V gene encodes CDR1 MNHNS and CDR2 SASEGT. CDR3 loop: CASSYRTGSNEQFF. The CDR3 DNA reads TGTGCCAGCAGTTATCGGACAGGGTCTAATGAGCAGTTCTTC.

The J gene is TRBJ1-3, the V gene TRBV5-5; 7 bases match TRBD1. Germline assignment: CDR1 SGHKS and CDR2 YYEKEE (reference sequence). This CDR3 has 18 residues. With V trimmed by 0 bases and J by 1 base, 10 bases remained unmatched. CDR3 sequence (DNA): TGTGCCAGCAGCTTGGGAGCTAGACAGGGTCCATCTGGAAACACCATATATTTT. Encoded protein: CASSLGARQGPSGNTIYF.

V and J are TRBV27 and TRBJ2-1; D unclear. The germline V gene encodes CDR1 MNHEY and CDR2 SMNVEV (reference sequence). The CDR3 consists of 13 residues. Trimming pared 3 bases from V and 0 bases from J, leaving 3 bases between. CDR3 sequence: CASSFSSYNEQFF. Written as DNA, the CDR3 is TGTGCCAGCAGTTTTAGCTCCTACAATGAGCAGTTCTTC.

V gene TRBV6-1 combines with J gene TRBJ1-2; 12 bases are a match to TRBD1. After removal of 8 bases from V and 2 bases from J, the junction contained 6 bases not matched to a gene. CDR1 is MNHNS, CDR2 SASEGT, per germline. The CDR3 has 15 amino acids. The CDR3 region is CASRDRGRGNYGYTF. DNA for the CDR3: TGTGCCAGCCGGGACAGGGGGCGAGGAAACTATGGCTACACCTTC.

The chain links TRBV19 to TRBJ2-7; D perhaps matches TRBD1 (5 bases). CDR1 is LNHDA, CDR2 SQIVND, per germline (reference sequence). V was cut by 0 bases and J by 3 bases, with 15 bases left in between. The CDR3 is 16 residues long. The CDR3: CASSIDPGQGVYEQYF. CDR3 DNA: TGTGCCAGTAGTATAGACCCCGGGCAGGGCGTCTACGAGCAGTACTTC.

This chain joins TRBV5-1 and TRBJ1-1; D unresolved. The V end lost 4 bases, the J end lost 0 bases, and 7 bases lay between the germline ends. The CDR3 is made up of 13 amino acids. In germline, CDR1 is SGHRS, CDR2 YFSETQ. CDR3 in amino acids: CASSTGMNTEAFF. Here the CDR3 DNA reads TGCGCCAGCAGCACGGGGATGAACACTGAAGCTTTCTTT. Looking up the rest from reference TRBV5-1 and TRBJ1-1 gives the full variable domain: KAGVTQTPRYLIKTRGQQVTLSCSPISGHRSVSWYQQTPGQGLQFLFEYFSETQRNKGNFPGRFSGRQFSNSRSEMNVSTLELGDSALYLCASSTGMNTEAFFGQGTRLTVV.

The chain combines TRBV7-3 with TRBJ2-1; D gene uncertain. The V gene lost 8 bases and the J gene lost 5 bases, with 16 bases spanning the gap. CDR3 size: 14 residues. Germline values: CDR1 SGHTA, CDR2 FQGTGA. The chain's CDR3 is CASRTPNMDNEQFF. The CDR3, as DNA: TGTGCCAGCCGTACCCCCAACATGGACAATGAGCAGTTCTTC.

Remarks on this clone: The same CDR3 can be traced to other DNA sequences in this sample. J is TRBJ2-2 and V is TRBV18; D remains ambiguous. This CDR3 spans 14 amino acids. In germline, CDR1 is KGHSH, CDR2 LQKENI. V dropped 0 bases and J dropped 5 bases, with 7 bases sitting between them. CDR3 in DNA: TGTGCCAGCTCACCACCACAGAGAACCGGGGAGCTGTTTTTT. Its translation is CASSPPQRTGELFF.

The chain has TRBV7-8 and TRBJ2-1; 8 bases are a match to TRBD2. The V and J ends lost 5 bases and 2 bases, in that order; junction bases with no gene match: 8. The CDR3 is 16 amino acids. Germline V CDR1 and CDR2: SGHVS, FQNEAQ. This CDR3 reads CASSPSVTSAYNEQFF. The DNA of the CDR3 is TGTGCCAGCAGCCCCAGTGTGACTAGCGCCTACAATGAGCAGTTCTTC. The variable domain in full, with the rest retrieved from reference TRBV7-8 and TRBJ2-1, is GAGVSQSPRYKVAKRGQDVALRCDPISGHVSLFWYQQALGQGPEFLTYFQNEAQLDKSGLPSDRFFAERPEGSVSTLKIQRTQQEDSAVYLCASSPSVTSAYNEQFFGPGTRLTVL.

A single count supports this clone. The genes are TRBV4-2 and TRBJ2-7; 10 nucleotides line up with TRBD1. V was clipped by 2 bases and J by 0 bases; unmatched bases: 4. Germline lookup yields CDR1 LGHNA and CDR2 YNFKEQ. CDR3 length equals 16 residues. The CDR3 DNA is TGTGCCAGCAGCCAAATCGGACAGGGGGTCTCCTACGAGCAGTACTTC. This sequence encodes CASSQIGQGVSYEQYF.

The chain carries TRBV19 and TRBJ2-1; D gene uncertain. The CDR3 covers 13 residues. Trimming took off 5 bases at V and 10 bases at J, with 15 bases between the two ends. Germline V gene lookup returns CDR1 LNHDA and CDR2 SQIVND (reference sequence). The CDR3 coding sequence is TGTGCCAGTAGTCCTCGGGCCGTGGTCGAGCAGTTCTTC. It translates to CASSPRAVVEQFF.

This chain uses TRBV29-1 with TRBJ2-7, with TRBD1 matching 7 bases. From germline, CDR1 is SQVTM and CDR2 ANQGSEA. V lost 6 bases and J lost 3; bases outside the gene matches: 2. The CDR3 is 11 residues long. The CDR3 DNA reads as TGCAGCGTGTACAGGGGCTACGAGCAGTACTTC. Encoded protein: CSVYRGYEQYF.

This chain connects TRBV11-3 to TRBJ2-5, with 9 bases that match TRBD1. The J call may be faulty, since TRBJ2-7 better matches the DNA end. Germline CDR1 is SGHNT and CDR2 is YENEEA. This CDR3 is built from 14 residues. The CDR3 sequence is CASSRDRVSYEQYF. Here the CDR3 DNA reads TGTGCCAGCAGCCGGGACAGGGTCTCCTACGAGCAGTACTTC.